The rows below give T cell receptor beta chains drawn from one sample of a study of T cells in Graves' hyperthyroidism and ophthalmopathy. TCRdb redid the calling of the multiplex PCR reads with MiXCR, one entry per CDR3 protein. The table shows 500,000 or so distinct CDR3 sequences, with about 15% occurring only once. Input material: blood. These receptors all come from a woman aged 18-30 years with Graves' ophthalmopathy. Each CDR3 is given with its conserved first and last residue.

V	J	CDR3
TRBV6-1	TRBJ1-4	CASSTGQGVEKLFF
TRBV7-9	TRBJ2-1	CASSLRGEGDGQFF
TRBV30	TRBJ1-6	CTGHQSYNSPLHF
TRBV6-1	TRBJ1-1	CASKSPPKGVAFF
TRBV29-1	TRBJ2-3	CSVERGLAGGISTDTQYF
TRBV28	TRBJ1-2	CASSSKRVWGYGYTF
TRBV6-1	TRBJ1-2	CASSPLQPYGYTF
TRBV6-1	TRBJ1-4	CASSGQGGKLFF
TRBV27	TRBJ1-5	CASRGWAANEPQHF
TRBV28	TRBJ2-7	CASSFPGRESSYEQYF
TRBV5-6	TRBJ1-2	CASSLFRRTSYGYTF
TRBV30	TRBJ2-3	CAWSRLAGRTDTQYF
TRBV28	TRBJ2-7	CASSLFTAHEQYF
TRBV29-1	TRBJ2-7	CSMTLLAGLEQYF
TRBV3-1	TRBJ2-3	CASSQRTRPSTDTQYF
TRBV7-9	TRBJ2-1	CASSPGQGNYNEQFF
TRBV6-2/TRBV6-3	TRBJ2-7	CASSYFDYSYEQYF
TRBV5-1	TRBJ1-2	CASNGEPLEYGYTF
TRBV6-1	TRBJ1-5	CASSRTGRGQPQHF
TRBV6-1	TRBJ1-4	CASSYAGTNEKLFF
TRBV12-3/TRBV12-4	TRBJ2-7	CASSYYLSSYEQYF
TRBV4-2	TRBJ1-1	CASSQDRTGGWTEAFF
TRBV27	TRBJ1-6	CASSLSAGHNSPLHF
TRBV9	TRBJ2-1	CASSETGYGSYNEQFF
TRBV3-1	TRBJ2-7	CASSPRLLAGGEQYF
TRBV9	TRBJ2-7	CASSPRGTSGGSSSYEQYF
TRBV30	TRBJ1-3	CAWRVQGYSGNTIYF
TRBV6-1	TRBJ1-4	CASTRTGWGEKLFF
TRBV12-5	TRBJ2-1	CASGLVLGREGMNEQFF
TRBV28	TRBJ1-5	CASSLWQGTATYSNQPQHF
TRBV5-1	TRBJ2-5	CASSLVQPGETQYF
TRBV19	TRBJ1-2	CASTPNREFPGYTF
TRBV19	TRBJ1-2	CASSISKEGRSYTF
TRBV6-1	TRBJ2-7	CASSELGEQYF
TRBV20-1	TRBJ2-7	CSANRDSSYEQYF
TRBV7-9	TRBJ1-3	CASQGTGLNTIYF
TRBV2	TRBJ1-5	CASSAGTNQPQHF
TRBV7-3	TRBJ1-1	CASRLGPNTEAFF
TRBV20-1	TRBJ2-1	CSAGDRDYNEQFF
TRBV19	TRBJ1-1	CASSILSIGQGDAEAFF
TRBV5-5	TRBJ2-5	CASSYLLGEETQYF
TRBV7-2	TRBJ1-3	CASSLALGGIAGNTIYF
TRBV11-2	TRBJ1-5	CASSQEGGTQPQHF
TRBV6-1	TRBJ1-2	CASREQGGYGYTF
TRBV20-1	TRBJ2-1	CSAGDRGFYNEQFF
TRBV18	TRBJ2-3	CASSPPRLAVTDTQYF
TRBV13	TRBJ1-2	CASSLEEGMELGLYGYTF
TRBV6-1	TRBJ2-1	CASSDPSGGIYNEQFF
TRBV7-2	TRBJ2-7	CASSLAGFEQYF
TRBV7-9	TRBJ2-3	CASSPPTGGVGDTQYF
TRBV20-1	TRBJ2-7	CSAGSTSGVYEQYF
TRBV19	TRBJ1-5	CASSIGVGNQPQHF
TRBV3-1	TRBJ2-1	CASSPTGTSGTNEQFF
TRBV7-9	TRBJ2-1	CASSLPDGPPYNEQFF